The rows below give T cell receptor beta chains drawn from one sample of a study of blood T cells in healthy people across ages. MiXCR, applied by TCRdb to the 5' RACE reads, yields one record per CDR3 protein. The sample has approximately 730,000 distinct CDR3 sequences, more than 40% seen once. Sample: blood. The origin of the receptors is a woman aged 60 to 75 in good health. Both conserved end residues are part of each CDR3. D genes are given only for firm matches. The size of a clone is reported for some rows only, either as once, few or many, or as a class for expanded clones.

V gene	clone size	J gene	D gene	CDR3 DNA	CDR3 protein
TRBV7-2	few	TRBJ2-7	-	TGTGCCAGCAGCTTATCGACTCCTTTGGGGGAGCAGTACTTC	CASSLSTPLGEQYF
TRBV9	-	TRBJ2-1	-	TGTGCCAGCAGCGTAGGGAGGGGCCCCTACAATGAGCAGTTCTTC	CASSVGRGPYNEQFF
TRBV6-2/TRBV6-3	-	TRBJ2-1	TRBD1	TGTGCCAGCAGTTCATGGGACAGGGAGTACAATGAGCAGTTCTTC	CASSSWDREYNEQFF
TRBV10-3	-	TRBJ1-2	-	TGTGCCATCAGAGGGGGATCGATAGGCTACACCTTC	CAIRGGSIGYTF
TRBV5-1	-	TRBJ2-3	-	TGCGCCAGCAGCTTGGCCCAGCCTGGTGCAGATACGCAGTATTTT	CASSLAQPGADTQYF
TRBV9	-	TRBJ2-5	TRBD2	TGTGCCAGCAGCGCTAGCGGGGGGGCCGTAGAGACCCAGTACTTC	CASSASGGAVETQYF
TRBV9	many	TRBJ2-1	-	TGTGCCAGCAGCGTAGAGAGAGGGTCAGCCTACAATGAGCAGTTCTTC	CASSVERGSAYNEQFF
TRBV18	once	TRBJ2-3	TRBD1	TGTGCCAGCTCACCTGACGACAGGGTGGAAGATACGCAGTATTTT	CASSPDDRVEDTQYF
TRBV6-6	-	TRBJ2-1	TRBD1	TGTGCCAGCAGTCAACCGCGCTGGGACAGGGGCAATGAGCAGTTCTTC	CASSQPRWDRGNEQFF
TRBV7-2	-	TRBJ2-1	-	TGTGCCAGCAGCCCACTCGCGGGACTGGATGAGCAGTTCTTC	CASSPLAGLDEQFF
TRBV10-3	-	TRBJ2-5	TRBD2	TGTGCCATCAGTGAGGGACTAGCGGGGGCTCAAGAGACCCAGTACTTC	CAISEGLAGAQETQYF
TRBV20-1	-	TRBJ2-7	-	TGCAGTGCTTTCGAAACAGGCTCCCCTTCCTACGAGCAGTACTTC	CSAFETGSPSYEQYF
TRBV20-1	-	TRBJ1-2	TRBD1	TGCAGTGCCGATGGGACAGGGGCTGGGGGCTACACCTTC	CSADGTGAGGYTF
TRBV27	-	TRBJ2-7	TRBD1	TGTGCCAGCAGTTTATGGGGACAGGGGGCTGGTAACTACGAGCAGTACTTC	CASSLWGQGAGNYEQYF
TRBV15	many	TRBJ2-5	TRBD1	TGTGCCACCAGCACCTGGACAGGGGGCGAAGAGACCCAGTACTTC	CATSTWTGGEETQYF
TRBV5-1	-	TRBJ2-3	TRBD1	TGCGCCAGCAGCTTGGGGGACAGGGAGACAGATACGCAGTATTTT	CASSLGDRETDTQYF
TRBV18	-	TRBJ2-6	-	TGTGCCAGCTCGCCCGGGACGGTTCACTCTGGGGCCAACGTCCTGACTTTC	CASSPGTVHSGANVLTF
TRBV28	-	TRBJ1-5	TRBD1	TGTGCCAGCAGTCGTGGACAGGAAAGGGGTCAGCCCCAGCATTTT	CASSRGQERGQPQHF
TRBV27	many	TRBJ1-5	-	TGTGCCAGCAGTTTAAGGACGTTACAGCCCCAGCATTTT	CASSLRTLQPQHF
TRBV2	-	TRBJ2-1	TRBD1	TGTGCCAGCGCTCCCGGGACAGCCTACAATGAGCAGTTCTTC	CASAPGTAYNEQFF